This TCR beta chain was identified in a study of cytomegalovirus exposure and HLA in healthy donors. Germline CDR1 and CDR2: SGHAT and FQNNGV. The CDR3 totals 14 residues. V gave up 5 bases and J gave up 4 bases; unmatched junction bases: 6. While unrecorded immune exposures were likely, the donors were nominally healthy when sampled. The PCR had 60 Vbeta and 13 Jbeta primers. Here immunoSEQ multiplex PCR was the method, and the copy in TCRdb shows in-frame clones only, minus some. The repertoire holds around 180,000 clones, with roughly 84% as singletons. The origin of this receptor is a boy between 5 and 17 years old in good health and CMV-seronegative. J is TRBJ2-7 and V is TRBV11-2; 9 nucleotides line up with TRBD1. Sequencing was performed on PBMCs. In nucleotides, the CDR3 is TGTGCCAGCAGCATACAGGGGGCTAAGTACGAGCAGTACTTC. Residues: CASSIQGAKYEQYF. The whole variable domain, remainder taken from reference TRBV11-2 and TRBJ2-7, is EAGVAQSPRYKIIEKRQSVAFWCNPISGHATLYWYQQILGQGPKLLIQFQNNGVVDDSQLPKDRFSAERLKGVDSTLKIQPAKLEDSAVYLCASSIQGAKYEQYFGPGTRLTVT.